These 15 T cell receptor beta chains were sequenced from one sample in a study of PD-1 blockade in classical Hodgkin lymphoma. Libraries were prepared by immunoSEQ multiplex PCR; TCRdb keeps only in-frame clonotypes and omits some of them. The sample contains 20,000 to 25,000 clones, 80% of which appear only once. As to time point: cycle 4 day 1 (C4D1), after more than 5 weeks of nivolumab. Every patient was affected by relapse after autologous stem cell transplantation, while exposure to brentuximab vedotin was not uniform. Purification of CD4+ T cells from thawed PBMCs was performed via magnetic negative selection. The sample consisted of CD4+ T cells from blood, taken before the fourth cycle of nivolumab. All receptors come from a human donor with classical Hodgkin lymphoma.

The chain has TRBV27 and TRBJ2-3, with TRBD1 identical over 12 bases. V shed 5 bases and J 3 bases; nucleotides not matched to a gene: 6. Germline V gene sequence: CDR1 MNHEY, CDR2 SMNVEV (reference sequence). CDR3 length equals 16 residues. This chain's CDR3 is CASSTGTGGWTDTQYF. CDR3 bases: TGTGCCAGCAGTACCGGGACAGGGGGCTGGACAGATACGCAGTATTTT.

The chain uses TRBV7-2 and TRBJ2-1, with D possibly matching TRBD2 (7 bases). Germline V gene lookup returns CDR1 SGHTA and CDR2 FQGNSA. V gave up 7 bases and J gave up 3 bases, with 13 bases separating them. The CDR3 runs 14 residues. Here the CDR3 reads CASKRGGSYNEQFF. The CDR3 coding sequence is TGTGCCAGCAAGAGGGGGGGCAGCTACAATGAGCAGTTCTTC.

This chain joins TRBV28 and TRBJ1-2; D is unresolved. Germline values: CDR1 MDHEN, CDR2 SYDVKM. V lost 4 bases, J lost 1 base, and 13 bases lay in between. The CDR3 spans 15 residues. The CDR3 region is CASSSPGGSNYGYTF. The CDR3 coding sequence is TGTGCCAGCAGTTCACCCGGTGGCAGTAACTATGGCTACACCTTC.

V is TRBV18 and J is TRBJ1-1; possibly TRBD1 for D (5 bases). The CDR3 has 14 residues. Trimming cost V 3 bases and J 1 base, with 9 bases left between them. CDR1 is KGHSH, CDR2 LQKENI, per germline. CDR3 region: CASSPKQENTEAFF. DNA for the CDR3: TGTGCCAGCTCACCTAAACAGGAGAACACTGAAGCTTTCTTT.

V gene TRBV28 combines with J gene TRBJ2-7, with D unresolved. Trimming took off 2 bases at V and 4 bases at J, with 18 bases between the two ends. The CDR3 is 16 amino acids. Germline V gene sequence: CDR1 MDHEN, CDR2 SYDVKM. The chain's CDR3 is CASSLLGQPIPYEQYF. CDR3 DNA sequence: TGTGCCAGCAGTTTACTCGGTCAGCCAATTCCGTACGAGCAGTACTTC. The full variable domain, in which reference TRBV28 and TRBJ2-7 provide the parts outside the CDR3, is DVKVTQSSRYLVKRTGEKVFLECVQDMDHENMFWYRQDPGLGLRLIYFSYDVKMKEKGDIPEGYSVSREKKERFSLILESASTNQTSMYLCASSLLGQPIPYEQYFGPGTRLTVT.

This chain uses TRBV7-9 with TRBJ1-1; D gene unclear. Germline lookup yields CDR1 SEHNR and CDR2 FQNEAQ (reference sequence). Trimming took off 10 bases at V and 5 bases at J, with 14 bases between the two ends. CDR3 length equals 12 residues. CDR3 protein: CATSAGRTEAFF. CDR3 DNA sequence: TGTGCCACCTCAGCCGGGAGAACTGAAGCTTTCTTT.

The V and J genes are TRBV7-2 and TRBJ1-1; perhaps TRBD1 as D (6 bases). V lost 0 bases and J lost 7, with 12 bases in between. This CDR3 region has 14 residues. Germline V gene sequence: CDR1 SGHTA, CDR2 FQGNSA. The CDR3 reads CASSLAWGANEAFF. The CDR3, as DNA: TGTGCCAGCAGCTTAGCTTGGGGGGCAAATGAAGCTTTCTTT.

The rearrangement uses TRBV5-4 and TRBJ2-7, with D possibly being TRBD1 (6 bases). Germline V gene lookup returns CDR1 SGHNT and CDR2 YYREEE (reference sequence). This CDR3 contains 14 residues. The ends were cut back, 3 bases at V and 2 bases at J, with 12 bases in the middle. The CDR3 nucleotides read TGTGCCAGCAGCTCACAGGGAAATACCTACGAGCAGTACTTC. As protein: CASSSQGNTYEQYF.

The CDR3 reads CASSRADNYGYTF. The DNA for the CDR3 is TGTGCCAGTAGTAGGGCAGATAACTATGGCTACACCTTC. The rearrangement joins TRBV19 to TRBJ1-2; D unresolved. CDR3 size: 13 residues. The V end was cut by 4 bases, the J end by 1 base, with 7 bases between. CDR1 LNHDA and CDR2 SQIVND come from the germline V gene (reference sequence).

The rearrangement joins TRBV7-2 to TRBJ2-1; 10 bases agree with TRBD2. Germline V gene lookup returns CDR1 SGHTA and CDR2 FQGNSA. There are 14 residues in the CDR3. Losses at the gene ends were 6 bases for V and 8 bases for J; bases not matched to a gene: 7. In nucleotides, the CDR3 is TGTGCCAGCAGACGAGCGGGGGGGCAGGATGAGCAGTTCTTC. This translates into CASRRAGGQDEQFF.

The genes are TRBV6-5 and TRBJ2-5; 8 bases align to TRBD1. After removal of 4 bases from V and 2 bases from J, the junction contained 3 bases not matched to a gene. In germline, CDR1 is MNHEY, CDR2 SVGAGI. This CDR3 has 14 amino acids. CDR3 region: CASSLGQAQETQYF. As DNA, the CDR3 is TGTGCCAGCAGTTTGGGACAGGCACAAGAGACCCAGTACTTC.

The rearrangement uses TRBV5-1 and TRBJ2-5; 8 bases are shared with TRBD2. The germline CDR1 and CDR2 sequences are SGHRS and YFSETQ. This CDR3 has 16 residues. V shed 6 bases and J 4 bases; nucleotides not matched to a gene: 14. This CDR3 is CASTLAGPGWLETQYF. The CDR3 nucleotides are TGCGCCAGCACCTTAGCGGGGCCGGGCTGGCTAGAGACCCAGTACTTC.

The chain's CDR3 is CASRVGAGAYTEAFF. For the CDR3, the DNA is TGCGCCAGCAGAGTAGGGGCAGGGGCGTATACTGAAGCTTTCTTT. V gene TRBV5-1 combines with J gene TRBJ1-1, with D perhaps matching TRBD1 (6 bases). Germline-derived CDR1 and CDR2 are SGHRS and YFSETQ. Deletions cut 5 bases from V and 5 bases from J, with 19 bases between. The CDR3 is made up of 15 amino acids.

This clone was detected a few times. CDR3 sequence reads: CAISAVAGVQETQYF. The DNA of the CDR3 is TGTGCCATCAGTGCCGTAGCGGGGGTCCAAGAGACCCAGTACTTC. The chain joins TRBV10-3 to TRBJ2-5; 9 bases align to TRBD2. V lost 4 bases to trimming and J lost 1 base; unmatched junction nucleotides: 4. Per germline, CDR1 ENHRY and CDR2 SYGVKD. The CDR3 is 15 residues long.

The chain combines TRBV4-2 with TRBJ2-3; 7 positions match TRBD1. Germline V lookup: CDR1 LGHNA, CDR2 YNFKEQ. This CDR3 region has 16 residues. V trimming: 4 bases; J trimming: 4 bases; junction bases outside the gene matches: 11. CDR3 protein: CASSPTRGKRSDTQYF. Here the CDR3 DNA reads TGTGCCAGCAGCCCTACCAGGGGGAAGCGATCAGATACGCAGTATTTT.